Listed below are T cell receptor beta chains from one sample, sequenced in a study of T cell responses to AZD1222 COVID-19 vaccine. Libraries were prepared by immunoSEQ multiplex PCR; TCRdb keeps only in-frame clonotypes and omits some of them. The table includes fewer than 30,000 clones, around 78% detected once. This material consisted of peripheral blood, taken on day 0 of AZD1222 vaccination. Receptor source: an adult in good health. Each CDR3 is given with its conserved first and last residue. A D gene is named only where the DNA matches it firmly. The size entry is marked missing in some rows and otherwise reads once, few, many or a size class.

clone_size,cdr3_length,v_call,d_call,j_call,cdr3_nt,cdr3_aa
-,15,TRBV5-1,-,TRBJ1-2,TGCGCCAGCAGCACAATTCCAGGGGCCGACTATGGCTACACCTTC,CASSTIPGADYGYTF
-,17,TRBV5-1,-,TRBJ2-3,TGCGCCAGCAGCTTGGCGGCAGGACCATCAAGCACAGATACGCAGTATTTT,CASSLAAGPSSTDTQYF
-,16,TRBV6-2/TRBV6-3,-,TRBJ1-1,TGTGCCAGCAGTTCCGCCGTGGGGGGTGGGAATACTGAAGCTTTCTTT,CASSSAVGGGNTEAFF
once,16,TRBV7-9,-,TRBJ1-5,TGTGCCAGCAGCCGAGAGGGGGGCGCTAGCAATCAGCCCCAGCATTTT,CASSREGGASNQPQHF
-,16,TRBV7-6,-,TRBJ1-4,TGTGCCAGCAGCTTAGGGTTAGTCGACACGGGGGCCAAACTGTTTTTT,CASSLGLVDTGAKLFF
-,15,TRBV7-2,-,TRBJ2-3,TGTGCCAGCAGCTCCCTCCCTAGGGGGGCAGATACGCAGTATTTT,CASSSLPRGADTQYF
once,16,TRBV27,-,TRBJ1-1,TGTGCCAGCAGTTTAATCCCCGGGACATTGCTCACTGAAGCTTTCTTT,CASSLIPGTLLTEAFF
-,16,TRBV7-7,-,TRBJ2-6,TGTGCTAGCAGTTTCGCGGGGCCATCTGGGGCCAACGTCCTGACTTTC,CASSFAGPSGANVLTF
-,14,TRBV11-3,TRBD1,TRBJ1-2,TGTGCCAGCAGCATCGAAGGGGGCAGCTATGGCTACACCTTC,CASSIEGGSYGYTF
few,14,TRBV10-1,-,TRBJ2-7,TGCGCCAGCAGTGAGGGGATATTCGGCACCGAGCAGTACTTC,CASSEGIFGTEQYF
-,16,TRBV19,TRBD1,TRBJ1-2,TGTGCCAGTAGTATATCGGGGACAGGGGTAACCTATGGCTACACCTTC,CASSISGTGVTYGYTF
-,17,TRBV6-1,-,TRBJ1-6,TGTGCCAGCAGTGTCGCCCGGGGACTCTCCTATAATTCACCCCTCCACTTT,CASSVARGLSYNSPLHF
-,13,TRBV2,TRBD1,TRBJ1-4,TGTGCCAGCCGGGACAGTTTAACGGAAAAACTGTTTTTT,CASRDSLTEKLFF
-,17,TRBV11-3,TRBD2,TRBJ2-5,TGTGCCAGCAGCGCACCGGGACTAGCGGGGGGGCAGGAGACCCAGTACTTC,CASSAPGLAGGQETQYF
once,15,TRBV7-2,-,TRBJ2-3,TGTGCCAGCAGCTTAGTCGCCGGGAGTGGGGATACGCAGTATTTT,CASSLVAGSGDTQYF
few,14,TRBV29-1,TRBD2,TRBJ2-2,TGCAGCGTTGGCCTAGCGGGGGGGACCGGGGAGCTGTTTTTT,CSVGLAGGTGELFF
-,15,TRBV6-2/TRBV6-3,TRBD1,TRBJ2-5,TGTGCCAGCAGTTACGTTGGGACAGAACAAGAGACCCAGTACTTC,CASSYVGTEQETQYF
-,14,TRBV30,-,TRBJ1-2,TGTGCCTGGAACCTAGCAAACCGCAACTATGGCTACACCTTC,CAWNLANRNYGYTF
-,16,TRBV15,TRBD2,TRBJ2-2,TGTGCCACCAGCAGAGATCGGGCTAGCGGGAGCGGGGAGCTGTTTTTT,CATSRDRASGSGELFF
-,14,TRBV13,-,TRBJ1-1,TGTGCCAGCAGCTTCCGACGGGGGAACACTGAAGCTTTCTTT,CASSFRRGNTEAFF
few,16,TRBV5-6,TRBD1,TRBJ1-3,TGTGCCAGCAGCAGCATTAACCGACAGGGGCAAGACACCATATATTTT,CASSSINRQGQDTIYF
-,13,TRBV27,-,TRBJ1-6,TGTGCCAGCAGTTTAAGGGACTATTCACCCCTCCACTTT,CASSLRDYSPLHF
-,13,TRBV12-3/TRBV12-4,-,TRBJ2-2,TGTGCCAGCAGCCGAACGAACACCGGGGAGCTGTTTTTT,CASSRTNTGELFF
-,15,TRBV5-1,-,TRBJ1-6,TGCGCCAGCAGCTTGGTCCCAGGCGCTAATTCACCCCTCCACTTT,CASSLVPGANSPLHF
-,13,TRBV9,-,TRBJ2-1,TGTGCCAGCAGCCTCGGACACTACAATGAGCAGTTCTTC,CASSLGHYNEQFF
-,14,TRBV29-1,-,TRBJ1-3,TGCAGCGTCCGGGACCGGAACTCTGGAAACACCATATATTTT,CSVRDRNSGNTIYF
-,14,TRBV6-5,-,TRBJ1-3,TGTGCCAGCAGTTATGACCGGGGAGGAAACACCATATATTTT,CASSYDRGGNTIYF
-,12,TRBV24-1,-,TRBJ2-1,TGTGCCCCCGAGCGGTCCTACAATGAGCAGTTCTTC,CAPERSYNEQFF
-,16,TRBV24-1,TRBD1,TRBJ2-2,TGTGCCACCAGTGATGCCGGGACAGGGAACACCGGGGAGCTGTTTTTT,CATSDAGTGNTGELFF
-,17,TRBV3-1/TRBV3-2,TRBD2,TRBJ2-1,TGTGCCAGCAGCCAAGGAGGAGCGGGGGGCAGTATCGATGAGCAGTTCTTC,CASSQGGAGGSIDEQFF
-,15,TRBV9,-,TRBJ2-3,TGTGCCAGTACCCAAGGCCCCTTGGGCACAGATACGCAGTATTTT,CASTQGPLGTDTQYF
medium-sized,13,TRBV12-2,-,TRBJ2-1,TGTGCAAGTCGCTCGGGGGGGGTCGATGAGCAGTTCTTC,CASRSGGVDEQFF
-,14,TRBV19,-,TRBJ2-3,TGTGCCAGTAGTCCAGGTATTAGCACAGATACGCAGTATTTT,CASSPGISTDTQYF
once,14,TRBV5-1,TRBD1,TRBJ1-1,TGCGCCAGCAGTGTACAGGGGGCGAACACTGAAGCTTTCTTT,CASSVQGANTEAFF
once,13,TRBV29-1,-,TRBJ2-1,TGCAGCGTTGAATCAGCTGAGAGCGATGAGCAGTTCTTC,CSVESAESDEQFF
-,17,TRBV5-1,TRBD1,TRBJ2-6,TGCGCCAGCAGCTTAACTGACAGGGGCGCTGGGGCCAACGTCCTGACTTTC,CASSLTDRGAGANVLTF
-,13,TRBV7-8,-,TRBJ2-1,TGTGCCAGCAGCTTAACTGTCAGAAATGAGCAGTTCTTC,CASSLTVRNEQFF
-,19,TRBV11-3,TRBD2,TRBJ2-5,TGTGCCAGCAGTCCATGGGGGGTTGCAGCGGGAGAATACCAAGAGACCCAGTACTTC,CASSPWGVAAGEYQETQYF
-,11,TRBV2,-,TRBJ2-5,TGTGCCAGCAACCTAGGATGGACCCAGTACTTC,CASNLGWTQYF
-,15,TRBV5-5,TRBD1,TRBJ1-1,TGTGCCAGCAGCTTGCCACAGGGGGGAATCACTGAAGCTTTCTTT,CASSLPQGGITEAFF
once,16,TRBV3-1/TRBV3-2,-,TRBJ2-1,TGTGCCAGCAGCCCCGCCGCTCGCGGAACCTACAATGAGCAGTTCTTC,CASSPAARGTYNEQFF
few,15,TRBV9,-,TRBJ2-2,TGTGCCAGCAGCGGGGCACAGGGCCGTACCGGGGAGCTGTTTTTT,CASSGAQGRTGELFF